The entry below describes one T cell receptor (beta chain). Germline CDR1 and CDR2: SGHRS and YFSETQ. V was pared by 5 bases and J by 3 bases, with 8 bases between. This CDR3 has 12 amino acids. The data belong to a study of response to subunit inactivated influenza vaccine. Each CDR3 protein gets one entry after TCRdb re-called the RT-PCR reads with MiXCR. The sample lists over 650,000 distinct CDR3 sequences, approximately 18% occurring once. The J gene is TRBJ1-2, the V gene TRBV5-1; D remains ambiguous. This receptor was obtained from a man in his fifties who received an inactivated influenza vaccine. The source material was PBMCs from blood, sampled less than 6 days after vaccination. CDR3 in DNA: TGCGCCAGCAGGGGAGTCGACTATGGCTACACCTTC. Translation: CASRGVDYGYTF.